The present entry profiles one TCR beta chain with its context. The sample is drawn from a study of blood T cell repertoires in COVID-19. The ends were cut back, 4 bases at V and 8 bases at J, with 12 bases in the middle. Germline assignment: CDR1 WNHNN and CDR2 SYGVQD (reference sequence). This CDR3 comprises 13 residues. Profiling relied on immunoSEQ multiplex PCR, and the TCRdb table lists in-frame clones only, not all of them. The sample lists around 100,000 clones; 82% were seen once. This chain uses TRBV10-1 with TRBJ2-1; D might be TRBD1 (6 bases). The receptor was derived from a man in his 70s with acute or convalescent COVID-19. The specimen was peripheral blood. Written as DNA, the CDR3 is TGCGCCAGCAGTGCCAACAGGGTCTATGAGCAGTTCTTC. It is translated as CASSANRVYEQFF.